Listed here are 26 T cell receptor beta chains from one sample, sequenced in a study of T cells in Graves' hyperthyroidism and ophthalmopathy. Amplification yielded TCR beta CDR3 regions, with RNA transcripts as the source. HTBI primers drove first-round RT-PCR of the TCR CDR3. TCRdb re-called the multiplex PCR reads with MiXCR, one entry per CDR3 protein. The sample lists some 650,000 distinct CDR3 sequences, approximately 16% seen once, with around 3.5% in the top ten. The sequenced sample consisted of blood. The receptors stem from a woman aged 40 to 49 with Graves' ophthalmopathy.

This clonotype showed up just a few times. The chain employs TRBV20-1 and TRBJ2-1; D may be TRBD1 or TRBD2 (5 bases each). The CDR3 has 15 amino acids. Trimming cost V 6 bases and J 3 bases, with 18 bases left between them. Germline V CDR1 and CDR2: DFQATT, SNEGSKA (reference sequence). CDR3 nucleotides: TGCAGTGCGCGAGAGGTGGGACCATTCTACAATGAGCAGTTCTTC. Amino acid sequence: CSAREVGPFYNEQFF.

This clonotype was recorded many times. The chain uses TRBV20-1 and TRBJ1-5, with D uncertain. The CDR3 contains 14 residues. Trimming took off 3 bases at V and 2 bases at J, with 11 bases between the two ends. The germline gives CDR1 DFQATT, CDR2 SNEGSKA (reference sequence). Here the CDR3 DNA reads TGCAGTGCTAGGGATCCGGAAGGCAATCAGCCCCAGCATTTT. Protein product: CSARDPEGNQPQHF.

The table lists this clonotype with a few counts. The chain recombines TRBV7-9 with TRBJ1-4; D is perhaps TRBD1 (6 bases). This CDR3 comprises 15 residues. From germline, CDR1 is SEHNR and CDR2 FQNEAQ (reference sequence). Deletions cut 4 bases from V and 0 bases from J, with 9 bases between. CDR3: CASSSDSTTNEKLFF. In DNA form, the CDR3 reads TGTGCCAGCAGCTCGGACAGCACAACTAATGAAAAACTGTTTTTT.

This clonotype was counted a few times. In DNA form, the CDR3 reads TGTGCCAGCAGTGGGGAGGAGGAGACCCAGTACTTC. Encoded protein: CASSGEEETQYF. The chain employs TRBV6-1 and TRBJ2-5; perhaps TRBD2 as D (6 bases). CDR3 size: 12 residues. The germline CDR1 and CDR2 sequences are MNHNS and SASEGT. Trimming took off 4 bases at V and 5 bases at J, with 8 bases between the two ends.

The chain combines TRBV2 with TRBJ2-3, with 9 bases aligning to TRBD2. Germline V gene sequence: CDR1 SNHLY, CDR2 FYNNEI. After removal of 7 bases from V and 2 bases from J, the junction contained 10 bases not matched to a gene. This CDR3 has 16 amino acids. CDR3 bases: TGTGCCAGCAACGGGGGGCTAGCGGGAAACACAGATACGCAGTATTTT. It specifies CASNGGLAGNTDTQYF.

The sample holds a few counts of this clonotype. V usage is TRBV19 and J usage is TRBJ2-1; TRBD1 agrees at 10 bases. Looked up from germline, CDR1 is LNHDA and CDR2 is SQIVND (reference sequence). The V and J ends lost 8 bases and 6 bases, in that order; junction bases with no gene match: 4. The CDR3 loop spans 13 amino acids. CDR3 amino acids: CASHDRGLNEQFF. CDR3 nucleotide sequence: TGTGCCAGTCATGACAGGGGGCTCAATGAGCAGTTCTTC.

The genes are TRBV5-1 and TRBJ2-3, with unresolved D. Germline V gene sequence: CDR1 SGHRS, CDR2 YFSETQ. V was cut by 0 bases and J by 2 bases, with 13 bases left in between. The CDR3 covers 16 residues. The CDR3 DNA reads as TGCGCCAGCAGCTTGGCGACGGGCGACGCCACAGATACGCAGTATTTT. Protein product: CASSLATGDATDTQYF.

This clonotype was counted ten times or more. J is TRBJ1-4 and V is TRBV2; no clear D gene. Between the trimmed V and J ends, which lost 6 bases and 2 bases, there was a span of 10 bases. This CDR3 has 14 residues. Germline V gene data show CDR1 as SNHLY and CDR2 as FYNNEI. CDR3 sequence (DNA): TGTGCCAGCAGGGCGGCGGCTACTAATGAAAAACTGTTTTTT. Translating gives CASRAAATNEKLFF.

This clonotype was seen a handful of times. This chain uses TRBV19 with TRBJ2-1, with a tentative D call TRBD1 (6 bases). Germline lookup yields CDR1 LNHDA and CDR2 SQIVND (reference sequence). Trimming cost V 4 bases and J 7 bases, with 8 bases left between them. CDR3 length: 12 amino acids. CDR3: CASSRGQNEQFF. The CDR3 DNA reads as TGTGCCAGTAGTAGGGGGCAAAATGAGCAGTTCTTC.

Concerning this clonotype: Since a much larger clone is just one base distant, this may be a read error. V is TRBV11-3 and J is TRBJ2-1; D is unclear. The CDR3 is 14 amino acids. In germline, CDR1 is SGHNT, CDR2 YENEEA. The CDR3 sequence is CASSLADSYNGQFF. The CDR3 nucleotides read TGTGCCAGCAGCTTGGCAGACTCCTACAATGGGCAGTTCTTC. The full variable domain, with the rest looked up from reference TRBV11-3 and TRBJ2-1, is EAGVVQSPRYKIIEKKQPVAFWCNPISGHNTLYWYLQNLGQGPELLIRYENEEAVDDSQLPKDRFSAERLKGVDSTLKIQPAELGDSAVYLCASSLADSYNGQFFGPGTRLTVL.

The J gene is TRBJ2-3, the V gene TRBV15; D may be TRBD1 (6 bases). V was shortened by 2 bases and J by 0 bases, with 9 bases between the two germline ends. Germline V CDR1 and CDR2: LNHNV, YYDKDF (reference sequence). This CDR3 comprises 15 residues. CDR3 in amino acids: CATSRWTDSTDTQYF. CDR3 DNA: TGTGCCACCAGCAGATGGACAGACAGCACAGATACGCAGTATTTT.

This clonotype was recorded many times. The genes are TRBV2 and TRBJ1-2; a possible D gene is TRBD1 (6 bases). The length of the CDR3 is 12 residues. Trimming shortened V by 9 bases and J by 3 bases, and 11 bases separated the two germline ends. CDR1 is SNHLY and CDR2 is FYNNEI in the germline V gene. CDR3 loop: CASGRGDYGYTF. For the CDR3, the DNA is TGTGCCAGTGGCAGGGGTGACTATGGCTACACCTTC.

CDR3 protein: CASSPSTGGGELFF. CDR3 DNA sequence: TGCGCCAGCAGTCCTTCCACAGGCGGGGGGGAGCTGTTTTTT. V and J are TRBV5-1 and TRBJ2-2; either TRBD1 or TRBD2 may supply D (5 bases each). CDR1 is SGHRS and CDR2 is YFSETQ in the germline V gene. CDR3 length: 14 residues. The V gene lost 5 bases and the J gene lost 8 bases, with 16 bases spanning the gap.

This clonotype was seen a few times. The V gene is TRBV7-9, the J gene TRBJ1-2; possibly TRBD1 for D (5 bases). Germline values: CDR1 SEHNR, CDR2 FQNEAQ (reference sequence). The CDR3 runs 16 residues. Trimming removed 5 bases at V and 8 bases at J, with 24 bases between. The CDR3 loop is CASSPLQDLWPSGYTF. In nucleotides, the CDR3 is TGTGCCAGCAGCCCTCTACAGGACCTATGGCCCTCCGGCTACACCTTC.

This sequence joins TRBV7-3 and TRBJ2-7, with D uncertain. The CDR3 runs to 13 residues. V was pared by 5 bases and J by 3 bases, with 11 bases between. CDR1 and CDR2 (germline): SGHTA, FQGTGA. The DNA of the CDR3 is TGTGCCAGCAGCCCCTCTCCCCACTACGAGCAGTACTTC. Protein sequence: CASSPSPHYEQYF.

This clonotype was seen ten or more times. The chain uses TRBV7-9 and TRBJ1-1; D ambiguous. Trimming took 5 bases from V and 1 from J, leaving 11 bases between them. Looked up from germline, CDR1 is SEHNR and CDR2 is FQNEAQ (reference sequence). The CDR3 runs 14 residues. CDR3 region: CASSTSGWNTEAFF. In nucleotides, the CDR3 is TGTGCCAGCAGCACGTCGGGCTGGAACACTGAAGCTTTCTTT.

This clonotype was seen ten or more times. DNA for the CDR3: TGTGCCAGCAGTTTTGAGGGCGAGCAGTACTTC. Its translation is CASSFEGEQYF. The chain joins TRBV28 to TRBJ2-7; a weak D match, TRBD2 (5 bases). This CDR3 contains 11 residues. Trimming left V 3 bases short and J 6 bases short, with 6 bases between. Germline lookup yields CDR1 MDHEN and CDR2 SYDVKM.

This clonotype was detected many times. The rearrangement uses TRBV7-9 and TRBJ2-7, with TRBD2 identical over 16 bases. CDR1 and CDR2 (germline): SEHNR, FQNEAQ (reference sequence). The CDR3 loop spans 18 amino acids. V trimming: 5 bases; J trimming: 8 bases; junction bases outside the gene matches: 15. The CDR3 is CASSASGTSGRAGEKQYF. DNA of the CDR3: TGTGCCAGCAGCGCGTCCGGGACTAGCGGGAGGGCCGGGGAGAAGCAGTACTTC.

This clonotype was counted a few times. The V and J genes are TRBV19 and TRBJ1-1; maybe TRBD1 (5 bases). The CDR3 is made up of 14 amino acids. CDR1 is LNHDA, CDR2 SQIVND, per germline (reference sequence). Trimming removed 5 bases at V and 6 bases at J, with 16 bases between. The CDR3 nucleotides are TGTGCCAGTAGTTTGGCGGGGGTAGGGGCTGAAGCTTTCTTT. This sequence encodes CASSLAGVGAEAFF.

This CDR3 reads CASSKNRGRPLNTEAFF. As DNA, the CDR3 is TGTGCCAGTAGTAAGAACAGGGGGCGACCGCTGAACACTGAAGCTTTCTTT. The chain uses TRBV19 and TRBJ1-1; 9 bases line up with TRBD1. This CDR3 is built from 17 residues. Germline trimming cut 4 bases from V and 0 bases from J; bases unmatched to any gene: 9. Per the germline V gene, CDR1 is LNHDA and CDR2 is SQIVND (reference sequence).

This clonotype came up a few times. The chain recombines TRBV19 with TRBJ2-5; D not resolved. Germline V lookup: CDR1 LNHDA, CDR2 SQIVND (reference sequence). This CDR3 has 12 residues. V was trimmed by 5 bases and J by 5 bases, leaving 9 bases between them. CDR3 in amino acids: CASSGRRETQYF. CDR3 coding DNA: TGTGCCAGTAGTGGCCGACGGGAGACCCAGTACTTC.

This chain joins TRBV10-3 and TRBJ1-6, with 8 bases matching TRBD1. The CDR3 contains 13 residues. Trimming removed 11 bases from V and 8 bases from J; junction bases left unmatched: 8. The V gene's germline CDR1 is ENHRY and CDR2 SYGVKD. The CDR3 nucleotides are TGTGCCGCTAGACAGGGGTCCGATTCACCCCTCCACTTT. Translated: CAARQGSDSPLHF.

The chain joins TRBV30 to TRBJ2-1; D is perhaps TRBD1 (6 bases). V was trimmed by 0 bases and J by 5 bases, leaving 17 bases between them. Germline CDR1 and CDR2: GTSNPN and SVGIG (reference sequence). The CDR3 runs 16 residues. The CDR3 reads CAWSVLSGTHHNEQFF. The CDR3 DNA reads TGTGCCTGGAGTGTACTTTCGGGGACACACCACAATGAGCAGTTCTTC.

This clonotype was found many times. The V and J genes are TRBV3-1 and TRBJ2-3, with a weak D call TRBD2 (5 bases). CDR1 LGHDT and CDR2 YNNKEL come from the germline V gene (reference sequence). CDR3 size: 15 residues. Trimming took off 0 bases at V and 3 bases at J, with 10 bases between the two ends. CDR3 amino acids: CASSQEGTGTDTQYF. DNA for the CDR3: TGTGCCAGCAGCCAAGAGGGTACGGGAACAGATACGCAGTATTTT.

V usage is TRBV2 and J usage is TRBJ2-2, with TRBD2 matching 7 bases. Germline CDR1 SNHLY, CDR2 FYNNEI. This CDR3 is 17 amino acids long. V dropped 7 bases and J dropped 0; count of bases not matched to a gene: 11. CDR3: CASTRRASGTNTGELFF. In DNA form, the CDR3 reads TGTGCCAGCACAAGAAGGGCTAGCGGAACGAACACCGGGGAGCTGTTTTTT.

This clonotype occurred many times. The chain's CDR3 is CSAQEGLLYEQYF. The CDR3, as DNA: TGCAGTGCCCAAGAGGGACTCCTCTACGAGCAGTACTTC. This chain uses TRBV20-1 with TRBJ2-7, with D perhaps TRBD2 (6 bases). Trimming shortened V by 6 bases and J by 3 bases, and 15 bases separated the two germline ends. This CDR3 is built from 13 residues. Germline values: CDR1 DFQATT, CDR2 SNEGSKA (reference sequence).